A single sample gave rise to the 21 T cell receptor beta chains below, sequenced in a study of T cells expressing NK-cell markers. Following a re-call of the 5' RACE reads, TCRdb has one entry per CDR3 protein and lacks DNA. The sample totals about 260,000 distinct CDR3 sequences. Material for sequencing was blood T cells: a sorted CD56 or NKG2C T cell subset, CD4+ or CD8+ T cells, or bulk PBMC T cells (not recorded which). All receptors come from a woman between 18 and 70 years old in good health.

The CDR3 sequence is CASRQTTGKNMRTEAFF. This chain links TRBV5-1 with TRBJ1-1; TCRdb's D call, TRBD1, is unchecked because there is no DNA. The CDR3 has 17 amino acids. CDR1 and CDR2 from the germline V gene are SGHRS and YFSETQ. Based on the CDR3 plus reference TRBV5-1 and TRBJ1-1, the full variable domain is KAGVTQTPRYLIKTRGQQVTLSCSPISGHRSVSWYQQTPGQGLQFLFEYFSETQRNKGNFPGRFSGRQFSNSRSEMNVSTLELGDSALYLCASRQTTGKNMRTEAFFGQGTRLTVV.

The genes are TRBV7-3 and TRBJ2-5; the TCRdb call, TRBD2, lacks DNA for checking. Germline CDR1 reads SGHTA; CDR2 reads FQGTGA. The CDR3 is 15 amino acids. The chain's CDR3 is CASSPTLERAETQYF.

The gene calls are TRBV24-1 and TRBJ2-1; TCRdb names TRBD2, which stays unverified in the absence of DNA. The germline CDR1 and CDR2 sequences are KGHDR and SFDVKD. The CDR3 has 15 amino acids. CDR3 region: CATSATSGRVAEQFF.

The CDR3: CASSLSRAYEQYF. This sequence joins TRBV27 and TRBJ2-7. The CDR3 covers 13 residues. The germline V gene encodes CDR1 MNHEY and CDR2 SMNVEV (reference sequence).

V and J are TRBV3-1 and TRBJ2-2; TCRdb picks TRBD1, but there is no DNA to check that call. This CDR3 contains 16 residues. Looked up from germline, CDR1 is LGHDT and CDR2 is YNNKEL (reference sequence). The CDR3 spells CASSHFGGGDTGELFF.

The chain uses TRBV7-2 and TRBJ2-5; TCRdb picks TRBD1, but there is no DNA to check that call. The CDR3 spans 16 residues. Germline V gene data show CDR1 as SGHTA and CDR2 as FQGNSA. Here the CDR3 reads CASRPDRGRVWETQYF.

CDR3 in amino acids: CASSALGLEQFF. The J gene is TRBJ2-1, the V gene TRBV11-2; TCRdb reports TRBD2, a call that lacks DNA to check it against. CDR3 length equals 12 residues. Germline CDR1 reads SGHAT; CDR2 reads FQNNGV. The variable domain in full, completed from reference TRBV11-2 and TRBJ2-1, reads EAGVAQSPRYKIIEKRQSVAFWCNPISGHATLYWYQQILGQGPKLLIQFQNNGVVDDSQLPKDRFSAERLKGVDSTLKIQPAKLEDSAVYLCASSALGLEQFFGPGTRLTVL.

The CDR3 sequence is CASSLVPGLAGGVLSNTYEQYF. V usage is TRBV11-3 and J usage is TRBJ2-7; TCRdb's assignment of TRBD2 cannot be checked, as there is no DNA. There are 22 residues in the CDR3. In germline, CDR1 is SGHNT, CDR2 YENEEA.

The chain is built from TRBV25-1 and TRBJ1-5; the D gene TCRdb calls, TRBD1, cannot be checked with no DNA. The CDR3 length is 15 residues. The germline V gene encodes CDR1 MGHDK and CDR2 SYGVNS. This chain's CDR3 is CASSPGTGINQPQHF.

The V gene is TRBV5-4, the J gene TRBJ2-5; TCRdb calls TRBD1, which cannot be checked without DNA. Germline values: CDR1 SGHNT, CDR2 YYREEE (reference sequence). CDR3 size: 14 residues. The CDR3 reads CASSRQGVMKTQYF.

V and J are TRBV7-2 and TRBJ2-3; checking the TCRdb D call of TRBD1 is not possible without DNA. The CDR3 sequence is 13 residues long. Germline values: CDR1 SGHTA, CDR2 FQGNSA. CDR3 amino acids: CASSIRDRDTQYF.

J is TRBJ2-1 and V is TRBV9; TCRdb picks TRBD1, but there is no DNA to check that call. The germline V gene has CDR1 SGDLS and CDR2 YYNGEE. This CDR3 is 13 amino acids long. CDR3 protein: CASSVDRYNEQFF. The full variable domain, rest sourced from reference TRBV9 and TRBJ2-1, is DSGVTQTPKHLITATGQRVTLRCSPRSGDLSVYWYQQSLDQGLQFLIQYYNGEERAKGNILERFSAQQFPDLHSELNLSSLELGDSALYFCASSVDRYNEQFFGPGTRLTVL.

The chain links TRBV15 to TRBJ2-1; as DNA is missing, the TRBD2 call by TCRdb cannot be tested. CDR1 is LNHNV and CDR2 is YYDKDF in the germline V gene (reference sequence). This CDR3 spans 15 amino acids. This chain's CDR3 is CATSRDQTRIHEQFF.

This rearrangement joins TRBV2 to TRBJ2-6; the TCRdb call, TRBD1, lacks DNA for checking. The CDR3 is 15 residues long. Germline CDR1 and CDR2: SNHLY and FYNNEI. This chain's CDR3 is CASGGMSSGANVLTF.

This rearrangement joins TRBV7-9 to TRBJ2-7; without DNA, the TCRdb call of TRBD1 cannot be checked. The CDR3 contains 13 residues. The germline V gene encodes CDR1 SEHNR and CDR2 FQNEAQ (reference sequence). This CDR3 is CASSWGQSYEQYF.

The gene calls are TRBV29-1 and TRBJ2-7; the TCRdb D gene call, TRBD2, has no DNA to confirm it. CDR1 SQVTM and CDR2 ANQGSEA come from the germline V gene. There are 12 residues in the CDR3. CDR3 sequence: CSVLTPSQEQYF.

The chain has TRBV5-1 and TRBJ2-1; the D call from TCRdb, TRBD2, cannot be confirmed without DNA. The CDR3 is 14 residues long. Germline CDR1 SGHRS, CDR2 YFSETQ. The CDR3 reads CASSEGLAGAEQFF.

V and J are TRBV9 and TRBJ1-6. This CDR3 spans 13 amino acids. Germline V lookup: CDR1 SGDLS, CDR2 YYNGEE. The CDR3 here is CASSVESRSPLHF.

This sequence joins TRBV7-2 and TRBJ1-5; lacking DNA, the TRBD1 call made by TCRdb goes unchecked. Germline V gene lookup returns CDR1 SGHTA and CDR2 FQGNSA. CDR3 length: 14 amino acids. The CDR3 sequence is CASSLDAGGQPQHF.

CDR3 protein: CSVVPGLAGVYEQYF. The chain has TRBV29-1 and TRBJ2-7; absent DNA, TCRdb's TRBD2 call cannot be checked. CDR1 is SQVTM and CDR2 is ANQGSEA in the germline V gene. The CDR3 length is 15 residues.

The J gene is TRBJ2-7, the V gene TRBV20-1; TCRdb names TRBD1, which stays unverified in the absence of DNA. Looked up from germline, CDR1 is DFQATT and CDR2 is SNEGSKA (reference sequence). CDR3 size: 13 residues. The CDR3 loop is CSAPLRGNGEQYF.